This entry lists 24 T cell receptor beta chains sequenced from one sample in a study of monozygotic twins with cystic fibrosis. Here immunoSEQ multiplex PCR was the method, and the copy in TCRdb shows in-frame clones only, minus some. The data hold 22,000 or so clones, with around nine tenths observed a single time. Sample: blood. The receptors shown here come from a woman aged 25 to 45 with cystic fibrosis.

The chain uses TRBV4-2 and TRBJ2-1, with a weak D call TRBD2 (6 bases). The CDR3 runs to 14 residues. Germline CDR1 reads LGHNA; CDR2 reads YNFKEQ. The germline V and J ends were trimmed by 3 bases and 9 bases, with 15 bases remaining between them. This CDR3 reads CASSHSKSGLEQFF. The CDR3 DNA is TGTGCCAGCAGCCATTCCAAAAGCGGGCTTGAGCAGTTCTTC.

CDR3 sequence reads: CASSQVPGGSTEAFF. CDR3 coding DNA: TGTGCCAGCAGCCAAGTTCCAGGGGGTTCCACTGAAGCTTTCTTT. The chain links TRBV14 to TRBJ1-1, with 7 bases aligning to TRBD1. Per germline, CDR1 SGHDN and CDR2 FVKESK. Unmatched junction bases numbered 6, after V lost 1 base and J lost 4 bases. The CDR3 has 15 residues. The full variable domain, its missing parts supplied by reference TRBV14 and TRBJ1-1, is EAGVTQFPSHSVIEKGQTVTLRCDPISGHDNLYWYRRVMGKEIKFLLHFVKESKQDESGMPNNRFLAERTGGTYSTLKVQPAELEDSGVYFCASSQVPGGSTEAFFGQGTRLTVV.

The chain uses TRBV27 and TRBJ2-3; D tentatively reads TRBD1 or TRBD2 (5 bases each). The length of the CDR3 is 14 residues. Trimming removed 2 bases from V and 8 bases from J, with 14 bases in between. Germline-derived CDR1 and CDR2 are MNHEY and SMNVEV (reference sequence). The CDR3 sequence: CASSLRGRRGTQYF. CDR3 coding DNA: TGTGCCAGCAGTTTAAGGGGACGGCGCGGTACGCAGTATTTT.

The chain employs TRBV12-5 and TRBJ1-5; weak D call: TRBD1 (5 bases). Trimming removed 7 bases at V and 0 bases at J, with 16 bases between. The CDR3 extends over 16 amino acids. Germline-derived CDR1 and CDR2 are LGHNT and FRNRAP. CDR3 loop: CASVPRRGYSNQPQHF. CDR3 nucleotides: TGTGCTAGTGTCCCGCGGAGGGGATATAGCAATCAGCCCCAGCATTTT.

This clone has more than one count but fewer than ten. The chain has TRBV7-9 and TRBJ1-2; TRBD1 matches at 7 bases. The CDR3 spans 13 residues. Germline V CDR1 and CDR2: SEHNR, FQNEAQ (reference sequence). Trimming took 5 bases from V and 4 from J; bases not matched to a gene: 4. CDR3 region: CASSPRDSYGYTF. As DNA, the CDR3 is TGTGCCAGCAGCCCGCGGGACAGCTATGGCTACACCTTC.

The chain is built from TRBV7-2 and TRBJ1-1; D remains unclear. The CDR3 contains 13 residues. Germline V gene data show CDR1 as SGHTA and CDR2 as FQGNSA. The V end was cut by 2 bases, the J end by 6 bases, with 10 bases between. The CDR3 DNA sequence: TGTGCCAGCAGCTTAACACAGTTTCCTGAAGCTTTCTTT. Protein sequence: CASSLTQFPEAFF.

The chain uses TRBV28 and TRBJ1-4; D is perhaps TRBD1 (5 bases). The CDR3 spans 15 residues. CDR1 is MDHEN and CDR2 is SYDVKM in the germline V gene. Trimming took 6 bases from V and 13 from J, leaving 24 bases between them. The CDR3 sequence: CASSRGGVALGGLFF. For the CDR3, the DNA is TGTGCCAGCAGCCGCGGTGGGGTGGCTTTGGGGGGACTGTTTTTT.

In the case of this clone: Germline is not matched at one junction end, which may reflect a read error. The chain employs TRBV11-2 and TRBJ2-1; 12 positions agree with TRBD1. CDR1 SGHAT and CDR2 FQNNGV come from the germline V gene. CDR3 size: 20 residues. CDR3 sequence reads: CASSLDPPGTGGRRSNEQFF. CDR3 coding DNA: TGTGCCAGCAGCCTAGACCCGCCTGGGACAGGGGGCCGTCGAAGTAATGAGCAGTTCTTC.

The DNA of the CDR3 is TGTGCCAGCAGCGCGGGGGGAACTGAAGCTTTCTTT. Residues: CASSAGGTEAFF. The chain links TRBV9 to TRBJ1-1; a weak D match, TRBD1 (5 bases). Germline V gene lookup returns CDR1 SGDLS and CDR2 YYNGEE. Trimming pared 3 bases from V and 5 bases from J, leaving 8 bases between. The CDR3 loop spans 12 amino acids.

This clone occurred once. CDR3 in DNA: TGTGCCAGCGCTACGCCGGAGACCTCCTACAATGAGCAGTTCTTC. Translation gives CASATPETSYNEQFF. The rearrangement links TRBV28 to TRBJ2-1, with D unresolved. Germline V gene data show CDR1 as MDHEN and CDR2 as SYDVKM. V shed 8 bases and J shed 0 bases, with 14 bases lying between them. The CDR3 runs 15 residues.

The chain combines TRBV11-2 with TRBJ2-4; D may be TRBD2 (6 bases). The CDR3 is made up of 17 amino acids. The V end was cut by 1 base, the J end by 5 bases, with 18 bases between. Germline V gene sequence: CDR1 SGHAT, CDR2 FQNNGV. The CDR3 bases are TGTGCCAGCAGCTTAGTGTATGTAGGGGACTGGCAAAACATTCAGTACTTC. Its translation is CASSLVYVGDWQNIQYF. The full variable domain, in which reference TRBV11-2 and TRBJ2-4 provide the parts outside the CDR3, is EAGVAQSPRYKIIEKRQSVAFWCNPISGHATLYWYQQILGQGPKLLIQFQNNGVVDDSQLPKDRFSAERLKGVDSTLKIQPAKLEDSAVYLCASSLVYVGDWQNIQYFGAGTRLSVL.

V usage is TRBV4-2 and J usage is TRBJ2-6; possibly TRBD2 for D (6 bases). Trimming removed 4 bases from V and 3 bases from J, with 13 bases in between. CDR1 LGHNA and CDR2 YNFKEQ come from the germline V gene. This CDR3 is built from 16 residues. CDR3 sequence: CASSPPEAGGANVLTF. DNA for the CDR3: TGTGCCAGCAGCCCCCCGGAAGCGGGTGGGGCCAACGTCCTGACTTTC.

As to this clone: Sequence at one end of the junction differs from germline and may be a read error. The V gene is TRBV5-1, the J gene TRBJ2-5; 10 bases fit TRBD1. The CDR3 is 16 residues long. Germline V gene data show CDR1 as SGHRS and CDR2 as YFSETQ. In DNA, the CDR3 is TGCGTCAGCAGCTATCGGACAGGGGGAGGAAGCGAGACCCAGTACTTC. The encoded protein is CVSSYRTGGGSETQYF.

CDR3 sequence: CAISEKQGVADTQYF. The DNA for the CDR3 is TGTGCCATCAGTGAGAAGCAGGGGGTGGCAGATACGCAGTATTTT. V gene TRBV10-3 combines with J gene TRBJ2-3; 7 bases map to TRBD1. Germline lookup yields CDR1 ENHRY and CDR2 SYGVKD. There are 15 residues in the CDR3. V lost 2 bases to trimming and J lost 4 bases; unmatched junction nucleotides: 6.

V usage is TRBV2 and J usage is TRBJ2-7, with 8 bases aligning to TRBD2. Germline CDR1 reads SNHLY; CDR2 reads FYNNEI. CDR3 length: 14 amino acids. With V trimmed by 3 bases and J by 4 bases, 5 bases remained unmatched. CDR3 DNA: TGTGCCAGCAGTGACCAGCGGGGGACATACGAGCAGTACTTC. Translated, it gives CASSDQRGTYEQYF.

This rearrangement joins TRBV9 to TRBJ2-1; D is possibly TRBD2 (6 bases). V lost 6 bases and J 0 bases, leaving 10 bases between the germline ends. Germline CDR1 reads SGDLS; CDR2 reads YYNGEE. The CDR3 totals 14 residues. CDR3 nucleotide sequence: TGTGCCAGCACCCCGGGGGACTCCTACAATGAGCAGTTCTTC. Its translation is CASTPGDSYNEQFF.

This sequence joins TRBV7-2 and TRBJ2-5; tentative D call: TRBD2 (6 bases). V lost 6 bases, J lost 5 bases, and 13 bases lay in between. In germline, CDR1 is SGHTA, CDR2 FQGNSA. This CDR3 contains 13 residues. The CDR3 DNA sequence: TGTGCCAGCAGTACCCCGGGGGTGGAGACCCAGTACTTC. It translates to CASSTPGVETQYF.

The V call is TRBV27, the J call TRBJ1-2; 9 bases are a match to TRBD1. The V and J ends lost 7 bases and 3 bases, in that order; junction bases with no gene match: 18. Germline V gene lookup returns CDR1 MNHEY and CDR2 SMNVEV (reference sequence). There are 18 residues in the CDR3. CDR3 sequence reads: CASTLTGQGRSLDYGYTF. Written as DNA, the CDR3 is TGTGCCAGCACCCTAACGGGACAGGGTAGATCCCTGGACTATGGCTACACCTTC.

V gene TRBV29-1 combines with J gene TRBJ1-4, with 9 nucleotides matching TRBD1. The ends lost 4 bases at V and 4 bases at J; junction bases unmatched: 4. Germline CDR1 SQVTM, CDR2 ANQGSEA. The CDR3 is 14 amino acids. CDR3 residues: CSVGRDRVNEKLFF. Here the CDR3 DNA reads TGCAGCGTTGGCCGGGACAGGGTTAATGAAAAACTGTTTTTT.

DNA for the CDR3: TGCAGCGTTGAAGATCCTGCGGACAGTTCTAATGAAAAACTGTTTTTT. Translating gives CSVEDPADSSNEKLFF. The chain carries TRBV29-1 and TRBJ1-4, with a possible D match to TRBD1 (6 bases). The CDR3 is 16 amino acids. CDR1 SQVTM and CDR2 ANQGSEA come from the germline V gene. V lost 0 bases to trimming and J lost 3 bases, with 14 bases between them.

The rearrangement links TRBV15 to TRBJ2-7; no reliable D call. Trimming removed 0 bases at V and 0 bases at J, with 6 bases between. From germline, CDR1 is LNHNV and CDR2 YYDKDF (reference sequence). CDR3 length: 14 amino acids. The CDR3 region has the DNA TGTGCCACCAGCAGAGATCGAGGCTCCTACGAGCAGTACTTC. Translating it yields CATSRDRGSYEQYF. The whole variable domain, remainder taken from reference TRBV15 and TRBJ2-7, is DAMVIQNPRYQVTQFGKPVTLSCSQTLNHNVMYWYQQKSSQAPKLLFHYYDKDFNNEADTPDNFQSRRPNTSFCFLDIRSPGLGDTAMYLCATSRDRGSYEQYFGPGTRLTVT.

The rearrangement links TRBV6-5 to TRBJ1-1, with 7 bases lining up with TRBD1. The CDR3 spans 13 residues. Unmatched junction bases numbered 8, after V lost 6 bases and J lost 7 bases. Germline V gene sequence: CDR1 MNHEY, CDR2 SVGAGI. The CDR3: CASSRTGLGEAFF. CDR3 in DNA: TGTGCCAGCAGCCGGACAGGCCTTGGTGAAGCTTTCTTT.

This chain links TRBV25-1 with TRBJ2-2; D perhaps matches TRBD2 (5 bases). Trimming removed 1 base from V and 5 bases from J, with 8 bases in between. The length of the CDR3 is 14 residues. CDR1 and CDR2 from the germline V gene are MGHDK and SYGVNS. This CDR3 is CASSEFTGTGELFF. As DNA, the CDR3 is TGTGCCAGCAGTGAATTTACGGGGACCGGGGAGCTGTTTTTT.

The chain has TRBV6-5 and TRBJ2-2, with D perhaps TRBD1 (5 bases). This CDR3 has 14 residues. The ends were cut back, 3 bases at V and 6 bases at J, with 11 bases in the middle. Germline-derived CDR1 and CDR2 are MNHEY and SVGAGI. CDR3 nucleotides: TGTGCCAGCAGTTATCAGGGTGAGGCCGGGGAGCTGTTTTTT. It translates to CASSYQGEAGELFF.